The 29 T cell receptor beta chains below all came from one sample that was sequenced in a study of T cell responses to AZD1222 COVID-19 vaccine. This table comes from immunoSEQ multiplex PCR, and its TCRdb copy is limited to in-frame clones, with some not included. The sample yields about 94,000 clones, around 87% seen once. The sequencing used peripheral blood, collected 28 days after the second AZD1222 dose. These receptors originate from an adult who received the AZD1222 COVID-19 vaccine.

This clone was detected once. The rearrangement uses TRBV9 and TRBJ1-2; D perhaps matches TRBD1 (6 bases). The CDR3 is made up of 16 amino acids. V lost 3 bases and J 5 bases, leaving 20 bases between the germline ends. The germline V gene has CDR1 SGDLS and CDR2 YYNGEE. The CDR3 region is CASSAGAGQRVYGYTF. The CDR3 DNA sequence: TGTGCCAGCAGCGCGGGGGCAGGGCAGAGGGTTTATGGCTACACCTTC.

The chain carries TRBV12-3 or TRBV12-4 and TRBJ2-4, with 8 bases aligning to TRBD1. V dropped 6 bases and J dropped 9; count of bases not matched to a gene: 7. The CDR3 is 13 amino acids. CDR3 DNA sequence: TGTGCCAGCAGCCTGGGACAGGTCAGCATTCAGTACTTC. Translation: CASSLGQVSIQYF.

Written as DNA, the CDR3 is TGTGCCAGCAGTTACTCCGGGACAGGACCCGAGCAGTACTTC. Translation gives CASSYSGTGPEQYF. This rearrangement joins TRBV6-2 or TRBV6-3 to TRBJ2-7, with 8 bases aligning to TRBD1. Germline V lookup: CDR1 MNHEY, CDR2 SVGEGT. This CDR3 contains 14 residues. After removal of 0 bases from V and 6 bases from J, the junction contained 4 bases not matched to a gene.

The V gene is TRBV7-3, the J gene TRBJ2-3; D is undetermined. Germline CDR1 SGHTA, CDR2 FQGTGA. The CDR3 is 14 residues long. The ends were cut back, 5 bases at V and 8 bases at J, with 17 bases in the middle. In DNA form, the CDR3 reads TGTGCCAGCAGCCCCACAAACAGCCGTTCTACGCAGTATTTT. Translated, it gives CASSPTNSRSTQYF.

The gene calls are TRBV7-8 and TRBJ1-2; unclear D gene. Trimming left V 7 bases short and J 0 bases short, with 6 bases between. This CDR3 comprises 12 residues. In germline, CDR1 is SGHVS, CDR2 FQNEAQ. CDR3 bases: TGTGCCAGCACTGGACCTAACTATGGCTACACCTTC. Translating it yields CASTGPNYGYTF. Variable domain in full (rest from reference TRBV7-8 and TRBJ1-2): GAGVSQSPRYKVAKRGQDVALRCDPISGHVSLFWYQQALGQGPEFLTYFQNEAQLDKSGLPSDRFFAERPEGSVSTLKIQRTQQEDSAVYLCASTGPNYGYTFGSGTRLTVV.

This sequence joins TRBV7-2 and TRBJ1-6; 7 positions agree with TRBD1. The CDR3 sequence is 15 residues long. V shed 5 bases and J 8 bases; nucleotides not matched to a gene: 9. Germline V gene data show CDR1 as SGHTA and CDR2 as FQGNSA. The CDR3 here is CASSSQGGFDSPLHF. The CDR3 coding sequence is TGTGCCAGCAGCAGCCAGGGGGGTTTTGATTCACCCCTCCACTTT.

The rearrangement links TRBV7-2 to TRBJ2-5, with D possibly TRBD2 on 7 matching bases. CDR1 is SGHTA and CDR2 is FQGNSA in the germline V gene. V lost 4 bases and J 6 bases, leaving 15 bases between the germline ends. There are 14 residues in the CDR3. The CDR3: CASSSEGGLQTQYF. Here the CDR3 DNA reads TGTGCCAGCAGCTCCGAGGGGGGGTTACAGACCCAGTACTTC.

The J gene is TRBJ1-1, the V gene TRBV7-2; 8 bases are shared with TRBD1. V lost 5 bases to trimming and J lost 4 bases; unmatched junction nucleotides: 9. The germline gives CDR1 SGHTA, CDR2 FQGNSA. This CDR3 contains 15 residues. Here the CDR3 DNA reads TGTGCCAGCAGCCCCGGGGGCAGGGGGCCCACTGAAGCTTTCTTT. Amino acids: CASSPGGRGPTEAFF. Together with reference TRBV7-2 and TRBJ1-1, the CDR3 gives the full variable domain: GAGVSQSPSNKVTEKGKDVELRCDPISGHTALYWYRQSLGQGLEFLIYFQGNSAPDKSGLPSDRFSAERTGGSVSTLTIQRTQQEDSAVYLCASSPGGRGPTEAFFGQGTRLTVV.

The chain couples TRBV19 to TRBJ1-5; D remains ambiguous. Germline CDR1 reads LNHDA; CDR2 reads SQIVND (reference sequence). V gave up 5 bases and J gave up 3 bases, with 11 bases separating them. CDR3 length: 14 amino acids. CDR3 in DNA: TGTGCCAGTAGTCCGGACCGGAACAATCAGCCCCAGCATTTT. Its translation: CASSPDRNNQPQHF.

Here the CDR3 DNA reads TGTGCCAGCAGCTTGGGGGTCTCTAGCGGGTTTTACGAGCAGTACTTC. It translates to CASSLGVSSGFYEQYF. The rearrangement uses TRBV5-4 and TRBJ2-7; 8 bases are shared with TRBD2. Looked up from germline, CDR1 is SGHNT and CDR2 is YYREEE (reference sequence). CDR3 size: 16 residues. V lost 0 bases and J lost 4; bases outside the gene matches: 9.

This clone has a handful of counts. The rearrangement uses TRBV5-1 and TRBJ1-2, with 8 bases aligning to TRBD1. The V and J ends lost 4 bases and 7 bases, in that order; junction bases with no gene match: 9. Per the germline V gene, CDR1 is SGHRS and CDR2 is YFSETQ. The CDR3 has 14 residues. The CDR3 DNA follows: TGCGCCAGCAGCCTGGACAGGGAAGGGTCTGGCTACACCTTC. Translation: CASSLDREGSGYTF. The whole variable domain, filled in from reference TRBV5-1 and TRBJ1-2, reads KAGVTQTPRYLIKTRGQQVTLSCSPISGHRSVSWYQQTPGQGLQFLFEYFSETQRNKGNFPGRFSGRQFSNSRSEMNVSTLELGDSALYLCASSLDREGSGYTFGSGTRLTVV.

This chain uses TRBV27 with TRBJ1-5, with 9 bases lining up with TRBD1. CDR1 MNHEY and CDR2 SMNVEV come from the germline V gene (reference sequence). The V segment lost 3 bases and the J segment 7 bases; nucleotides outside the gene matches: 7. CDR3 length: 15 residues. The CDR3 DNA is TGTGCCAGCAGTTTTGGACAGGGGATTAGCCAGCCCCAGCATTTT. Translation gives CASSFGQGISQPQHF.

The V gene is TRBV7-9, the J gene TRBJ1-6, with TRBD1 as a possible D gene (5 bases). The CDR3 loop spans 14 amino acids. Between the trimmed V and J ends, which lost 5 bases and 5 bases, there was a span of 10 bases. Looked up from germline, CDR1 is SEHNR and CDR2 is FQNEAQ (reference sequence). In DNA form, the CDR3 reads TGTGCCAGCAGCGGGGCAGAGAATAATTCACCCCTCCACTTT. Encoded protein: CASSGAENNSPLHF. Full variable domain (missing parts from reference TRBV7-9 and TRBJ1-6): DTGVSQNPRHKITKRGQNVTFRCDPISEHNRLYWYRQTLGQGPEFLTYFQNEAQLEKSRLLSDRFSAERPKGSFSTLEIQRTEQGDSAMYLCASSGAENNSPLHFGNGTRLTVT.

V and J are TRBV5-4 and TRBJ2-6, with a possible D match to TRBD2 (5 bases). Trimming pared 3 bases from V and 0 bases from J, leaving 13 bases between. CDR1 SGHNT and CDR2 YYREEE come from the germline V gene (reference sequence). The length of the CDR3 is 17 residues. Here the CDR3 reads CASSWGGGYSGANVLTF. The CDR3 DNA reads TGTGCCAGCAGCTGGGGTGGCGGGTACTCTGGGGCCAACGTCCTGACTTTC.

This chain connects TRBV6-5 to TRBJ1-2; no clear D. Germline-derived CDR1 and CDR2 are MNHEY and SVGAGI. Trimming pared 5 bases from V and 1 base from J, leaving 8 bases between. CDR3 length equals 13 residues. CDR3 nucleotides: TGTGCCAGCAGTCCCGGATTTAACTATGGCTACACCTTC. Residues: CASSPGFNYGYTF.

This clone showed up just a few times. The chain employs TRBV27 and TRBJ2-2, with D unclear. Per the germline V gene, CDR1 is MNHEY and CDR2 is SMNVEV (reference sequence). Trimming removed 2 bases from V and 1 base from J, with 5 bases in between. The CDR3 consists of 14 residues. The CDR3 sequence: CASSLPGNTGELFF. Written as DNA, the CDR3 is TGTGCCAGCAGTTTACCAGGGAACACCGGGGAGCTGTTTTTT.

The rearrangement joins TRBV3-1 (or the pseudogene TRBV3-2) to TRBJ1-1; D gene ambiguous. The CDR3 sequence is 13 residues long. V was trimmed by 2 bases and J by 2 bases, leaving 6 bases between them. Germline V gene data show CDR1 as LGHDT and CDR2 as YNNKEL (reference sequence). The CDR3 region is CASSQHGNTEAFF. In DNA form, the CDR3 reads TGTGCCAGCAGCCAACACGGTAACACTGAAGCTTTCTTT.

CDR3 bases: TGTGCCAGCTCCCGAGGGCAAATCGCCTACGAGCAGTACTTC. It translates to CASSRGQIAYEQYF. This chain connects TRBV18 to TRBJ2-7; possibly TRBD2 for D (5 bases). V lost 6 bases to trimming and J lost 2 bases, with 14 bases between them. The CDR3 sequence is 14 residues long. Germline V CDR1 and CDR2: KGHSH, LQKENI.

This clone was found once. V gene TRBV6-5 combines with J gene TRBJ2-7; 8 positions match TRBD1. From germline, CDR1 is MNHEY and CDR2 SVGAGI. The length of the CDR3 is 14 residues. The V segment lost 5 bases and the J segment 4 bases; nucleotides outside the gene matches: 7. CDR3 in DNA: TGTGCCAGCAGTCCAGGGGGGACAGGTTACGAGCAGTACTTC. Its protein product is CASSPGGTGYEQYF.

V is TRBV28 and J is TRBJ2-3; D is perhaps TRBD2 (5 bases). V was clipped by 4 bases and J by 6 bases, with 20 bases between them. Germline loops: CDR1 MDHEN, CDR2 SYDVKM. This CDR3 is 16 amino acids long. CDR3 loop: CASSSIIAGPTDTQYF. The CDR3 nucleotides read TGTGCCAGCAGTTCTATAATTGCGGGTCCAACGGATACGCAGTATTTT.

The V gene is TRBV4-1, the J gene TRBJ2-7; 7 bases map to TRBD2. Germline trimming cut 4 bases from V and 3 bases from J; bases unmatched to any gene: 18. The germline gives CDR1 MGHRA, CDR2 YSYEKL. This CDR3 has 18 amino acids. The CDR3 is CASSLLASGRGESYEQYF. For the CDR3, the DNA is TGCGCCAGCAGCCTCTTGGCTAGCGGCAGAGGGGAGAGCTACGAGCAGTACTTC.

This clone was observed a single time. The rearrangement uses TRBV15 and TRBJ2-4, with D unclear. V shed 0 bases and J shed 3 bases, with 9 bases lying between them. The CDR3 is 15 amino acids. Germline loops: CDR1 LNHNV, CDR2 YYDKDF (reference sequence). The CDR3 sequence is CATSRDAKGKNIQYF. Written as DNA, the CDR3 is TGTGCCACCAGCAGAGATGCGAAGGGCAAAAACATTCAGTACTTC.

The chain combines TRBV19 with TRBJ2-1; 9 bases align to TRBD1. The CDR3 extends over 13 amino acids. Trimming at V came to 6 bases and at J to 5 bases, leaving 2 bases not matched to a gene. CDR1 LNHDA and CDR2 SQIVND come from the germline V gene (reference sequence). CDR3 in DNA: TGTGCCAGTAGACGGACAGGGGACAATGAGCAGTTCTTC. Its translation: CASRRTGDNEQFF.

The J gene is TRBJ2-5, the V gene TRBV11-3, with D possibly being TRBD2 (6 bases). V lost 5 bases to trimming and J lost 2 bases, with 15 bases between them. The germline V gene encodes CDR1 SGHNT and CDR2 YENEEA. This CDR3 region has 15 residues. This CDR3 reads CASSPGVAEQETQYF. Here the CDR3 DNA reads TGTGCCAGCAGCCCCGGGGTAGCGGAGCAAGAGACCCAGTACTTC. Together with reference TRBV11-3 and TRBJ2-5, the CDR3 gives the full variable domain: EAGVVQSPRYKIIEKKQPVAFWCNPISGHNTLYWYLQNLGQGPELLIRYENEEAVDDSQLPKDRFSAERLKGVDSTLKIQPAELGDSAVYLCASSPGVAEQETQYFGPGTRLLVL.

As DNA, the CDR3 is TGTGCCAGCAGCGATTCACAGGTCACTGAAGCTTTCTTT. Translating it yields CASSDSQVTEAFF. V is TRBV7-3 and J is TRBJ1-1; D possibly corresponds to TRBD1 (5 bases). This CDR3 has 13 residues. The germline V gene encodes CDR1 SGHTA and CDR2 FQGTGA. With 5 bases removed from V and 4 bases from J, the gap between germline ends came to 11 bases.

CDR3 in amino acids: CASSGIAGPDTDTQYF. The CDR3 DNA sequence: TGTGCCAGCAGCGGTATAGCGGGGCCGGACACAGATACGCAGTATTTT. V gene TRBV2 combines with J gene TRBJ2-3; 8 bases agree with TRBD2. Germline V gives CDR1 SNHLY, CDR2 FYNNEI. Trimming removed 6 bases from V and 2 bases from J; junction bases left unmatched: 10. The CDR3 is 16 residues long.

The sample holds a few counts of this clone. The V and J genes are TRBV2 and TRBJ1-5; TRBD1 matches 8 bases. Per germline, CDR1 SNHLY and CDR2 FYNNEI. The CDR3 has 14 residues. V lost 4 bases, J lost 7 bases, and 6 bases stayed unmatched. CDR3 loop: CASSGQTGAQPQHF. The CDR3 DNA sequence: TGTGCCAGCAGTGGACAGACAGGGGCGCAGCCCCAGCATTTT.

The chain combines TRBV19 with TRBJ2-3; 10 bases match TRBD1. The CDR3 has 15 amino acids. The V segment lost 10 bases and the J segment 0 bases; nucleotides outside the gene matches: 7. Germline V gene data show CDR1 as LNHDA and CDR2 as SQIVND (reference sequence). The CDR3 loop reads CATNDRGQSTDTQYF. The CDR3 nucleotides read TGTGCCACCAACGACAGGGGGCAGAGCACAGATACGCAGTATTTT.

The chain recombines TRBV25-1 with TRBJ2-1, with D unresolved. V was trimmed by 7 bases and J by 10 bases, leaving 14 bases between them. The germline CDR1 and CDR2 sequences are MGHDK and SYGVNS. The CDR3 contains 12 residues. The DNA for the CDR3 is TGTGCCAGCAAGGTTGGGAATCGGGAGCAGTTCTTC. Translating gives CASKVGNREQFF.